This is a list of T cell receptor beta chains from one sample in a study of shared clonotypes between healthy human individuals. Clones were read by immunoSEQ multiplex PCR, and TCRdb kept only the in-frame ones, dropping some. Of more than 2 million clones in the sample, about 93% were seen once. The specimen was naive CD8+ T cells from PBMCs. The origin of the receptors is a young man in good health. Some clones in this sample may be carry-over from other donors' samples. Both conserved end residues are part of each CDR3. A D gene is named only where the DNA matches it firmly. Part of the rows lack a size; the others show once, few, many or a class for expanded clones.

cdr3_aa,cdr3_nt,clone_size,d_call,v_call,j_call
CASSGWTGPVLEQYF,TGCGCCAGCAGTGGCTGGACGGGACCCGTGCTCGAGCAGTACTTC,NA,NA,TRBV10-2,TRBJ2-7
CAWSEAGGSTEAFF,TGTGCCTGGAGTGAGGCCGGGGGGAGTACTGAAGCTTTCTTT,few,NA,TRBV30,TRBJ1-1
CASSGPGGSYEQYF,TGTGCCAGCAGCGGGCCGGGTGGGTCCTACGAGCAGTACTTC,NA,NA,TRBV9,TRBJ2-7
CSVGTYEQYF,TGCAGCGTTGGGACCTACGAGCAGTACTTC,once,NA,TRBV29-1,TRBJ2-7
CASNLRSDNEQFF,TGTGCCAGCAACCTACGGTCCGACAATGAGCAGTTCTTC,NA,NA,TRBV9,TRBJ2-1
CASSPRAMWDRGNTEAFF,TGCGCCAGCAGCCCGAGGGCTATGTGGGACAGGGGAAACACTGAAGCTTTCTTT,NA,TRBD1,TRBV5-1,TRBJ1-1
CASSKYTNQPQHF,TGTGCCAGCAGTAAATACACCAATCAGCCCCAGCATTTT,few,NA,TRBV28,TRBJ1-5
CASSPGRGGGTEAFF,TGTGCCAGCAGCCCGGGGCGGGGCGGTGGCACTGAAGCTTTCTTT,NA,NA,TRBV28,TRBJ1-1
CASSDVSGPSNQPQHF,TGTGCCAGCAGTGATGTGTCAGGGCCTAGCAATCAGCCCCAGCATTTT,few,NA,TRBV6-1,TRBJ1-5
CASSVSGGTEAFF,TGTGCCAGCAGCGTCAGTGGGGGCACTGAAGCTTTCTTT,NA,NA,TRBV7-9,TRBJ1-1